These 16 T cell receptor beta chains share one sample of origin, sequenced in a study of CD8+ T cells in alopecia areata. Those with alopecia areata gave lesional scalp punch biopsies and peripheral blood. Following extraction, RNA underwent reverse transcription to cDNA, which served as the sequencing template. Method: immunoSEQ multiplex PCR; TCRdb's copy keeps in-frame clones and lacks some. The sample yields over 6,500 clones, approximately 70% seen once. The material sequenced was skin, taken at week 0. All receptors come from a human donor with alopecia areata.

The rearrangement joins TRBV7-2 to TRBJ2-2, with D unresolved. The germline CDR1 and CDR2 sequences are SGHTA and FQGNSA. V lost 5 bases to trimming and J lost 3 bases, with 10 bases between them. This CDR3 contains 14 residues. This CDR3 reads CASSARVHTGELFF. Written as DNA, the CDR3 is TGTGCCAGCAGCGCTAGGGTTCACACCGGGGAGCTGTTTTTT.

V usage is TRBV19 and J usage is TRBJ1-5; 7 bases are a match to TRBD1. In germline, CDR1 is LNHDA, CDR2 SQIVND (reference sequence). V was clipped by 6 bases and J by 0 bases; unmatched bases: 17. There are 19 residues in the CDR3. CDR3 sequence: CASRGGRAATYYSNQPQHF. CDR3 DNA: TGTGCCAGTAGAGGGGGCCGGGCAGCCACATATTATAGCAATCAGCCCCAGCATTTT. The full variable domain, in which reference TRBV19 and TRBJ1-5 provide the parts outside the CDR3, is DGGITQSPKYLFRKEGQNVTLSCEQNLNHDAMYWYRQDPGQGLRLIYYSQIVNDFQKGDIAEGYSVSREKKESFPLTVTSAQKNPTAFYLCASRGGRAATYYSNQPQHFGDGTRLSIL.

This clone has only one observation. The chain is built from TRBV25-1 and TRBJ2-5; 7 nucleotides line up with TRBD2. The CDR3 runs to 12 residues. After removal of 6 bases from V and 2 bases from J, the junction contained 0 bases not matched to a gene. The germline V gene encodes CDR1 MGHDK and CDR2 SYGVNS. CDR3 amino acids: CASRRGQETQYF. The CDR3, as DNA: TGTGCCAGCAGGCGGGGGCAAGAGACCCAGTACTTC.

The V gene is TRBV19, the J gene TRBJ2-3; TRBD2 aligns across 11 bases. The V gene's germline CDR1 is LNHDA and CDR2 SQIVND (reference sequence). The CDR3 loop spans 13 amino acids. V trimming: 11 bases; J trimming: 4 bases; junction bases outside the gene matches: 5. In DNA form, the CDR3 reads TGTGCCTCCGGACTAGCGGGCTCAGATACGCAGTATTTT. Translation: CASGLAGSDTQYF.

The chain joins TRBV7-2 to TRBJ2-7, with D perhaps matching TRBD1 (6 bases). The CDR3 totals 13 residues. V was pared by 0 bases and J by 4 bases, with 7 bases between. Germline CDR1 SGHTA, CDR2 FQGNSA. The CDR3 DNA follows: TGTGCCAGCAGCTTAGCGGGACAATACGAGCAGTACTTC. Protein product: CASSLAGQYEQYF.

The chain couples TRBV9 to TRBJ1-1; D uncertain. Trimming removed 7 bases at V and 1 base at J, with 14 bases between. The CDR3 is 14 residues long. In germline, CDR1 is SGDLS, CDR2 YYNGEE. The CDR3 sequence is CASGHGMENTEAFF. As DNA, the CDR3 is TGTGCCAGCGGCCACGGGATGGAGAACACTGAAGCTTTCTTT.

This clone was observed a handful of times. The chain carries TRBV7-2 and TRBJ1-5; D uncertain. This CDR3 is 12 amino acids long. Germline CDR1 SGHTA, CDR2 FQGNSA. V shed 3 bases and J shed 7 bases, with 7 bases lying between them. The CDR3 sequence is CASSFVGQPQHF. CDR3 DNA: TGTGCCAGCAGCTTCGTCGGGCAGCCCCAGCATTTT. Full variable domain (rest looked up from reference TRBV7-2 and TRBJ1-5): GAGVSQSPSNKVTEKGKDVELRCDPISGHTALYWYRQSLGQGLEFLIYFQGNSAPDKSGLPSDRFSAERTGGSVSTLTIQRTQQEDSAVYLCASSFVGQPQHFGDGTRLSIL.

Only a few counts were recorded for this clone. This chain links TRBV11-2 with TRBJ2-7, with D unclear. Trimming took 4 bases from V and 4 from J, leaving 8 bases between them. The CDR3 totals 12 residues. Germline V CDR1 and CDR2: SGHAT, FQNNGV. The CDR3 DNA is TGTGCCAGCAGCTACACAGCATACGAGCAGTACTTC. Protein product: CASSYTAYEQYF.

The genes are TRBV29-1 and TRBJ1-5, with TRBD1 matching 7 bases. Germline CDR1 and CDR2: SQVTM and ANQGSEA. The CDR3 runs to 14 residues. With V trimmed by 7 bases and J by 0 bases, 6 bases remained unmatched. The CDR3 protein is CSASGQNSNQPQHF. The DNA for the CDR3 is TGCAGCGCCTCGGGACAGAATAGCAATCAGCCCCAGCATTTT.

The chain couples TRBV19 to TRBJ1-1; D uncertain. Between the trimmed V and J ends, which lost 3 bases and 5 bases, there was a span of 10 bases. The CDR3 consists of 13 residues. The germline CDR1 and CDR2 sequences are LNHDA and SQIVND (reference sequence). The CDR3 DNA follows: TGTGCCAGTAGTATTGGAGACGGAACTGAAGCTTTCTTT. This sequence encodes CASSIGDGTEAFF.

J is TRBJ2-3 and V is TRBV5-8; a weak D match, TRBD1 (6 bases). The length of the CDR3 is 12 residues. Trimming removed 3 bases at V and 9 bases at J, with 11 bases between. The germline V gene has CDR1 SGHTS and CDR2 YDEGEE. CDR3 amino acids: CASSWATGTQYF. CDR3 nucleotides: TGTGCCAGCAGCTGGGCTACAGGGACGCAGTATTTT.

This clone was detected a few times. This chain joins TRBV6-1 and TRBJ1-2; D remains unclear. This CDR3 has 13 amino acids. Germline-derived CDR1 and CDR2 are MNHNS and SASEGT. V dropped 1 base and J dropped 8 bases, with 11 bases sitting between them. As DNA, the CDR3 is TGTGCCAGCAGTGAAGGTCGGCGGGAGGGCTACACCTTC. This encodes CASSEGRREGYTF.

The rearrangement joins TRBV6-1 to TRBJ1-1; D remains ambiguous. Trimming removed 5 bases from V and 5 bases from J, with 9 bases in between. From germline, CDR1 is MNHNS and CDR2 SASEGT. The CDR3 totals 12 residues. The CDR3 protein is CASSTRRTEAFF. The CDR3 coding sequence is TGTGCCAGCAGTACGCGGAGAACTGAAGCTTTCTTT.

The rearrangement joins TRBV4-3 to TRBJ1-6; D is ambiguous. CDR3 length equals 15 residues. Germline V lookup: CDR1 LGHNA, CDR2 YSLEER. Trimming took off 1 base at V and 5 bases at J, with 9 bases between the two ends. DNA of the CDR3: TGCGCCAGCAGCCAAGGATCAGCCGATAATTCACCCCTCCACTTT. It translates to CASSQGSADNSPLHF.

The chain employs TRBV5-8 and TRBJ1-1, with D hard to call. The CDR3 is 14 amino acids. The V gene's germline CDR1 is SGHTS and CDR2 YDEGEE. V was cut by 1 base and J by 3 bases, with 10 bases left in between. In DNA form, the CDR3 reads TGTGCCAGCAGCTTGATCCTCGGGGACACTGAAGCTTTCTTT. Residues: CASSLILGDTEAFF.

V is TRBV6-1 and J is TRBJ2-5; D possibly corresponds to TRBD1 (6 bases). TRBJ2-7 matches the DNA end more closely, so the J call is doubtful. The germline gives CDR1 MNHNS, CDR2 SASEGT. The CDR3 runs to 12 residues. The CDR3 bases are TGTGCCAGCACCGGACAGTACTACGAGCAGTACTTC. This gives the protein CASTGQYYEQYF.